These 31 T cell receptor beta chains originate from one sample sequenced in a study of T cell responses to AZD1222 COVID-19 vaccine. The table came from immunoSEQ multiplex PCR; TCRdb's copy has only in-frame clones and leaves some out. The sample yields some 64,000 clones, around 90% seen once. The specimen was peripheral blood, collected 28 days after the second dose of the MenACWY control vaccine. These TCRs come from an adult who received the MenACWY meningococcal vaccine as a control.

The CDR3 reads CASSQPTGRPGNTIYF. In nucleotides, the CDR3 is TGCGCCAGCAGCCAACCTACAGGACGCCCAGGAAACACCATATATTTT. The rearrangement links TRBV4-1 to TRBJ1-3; tentative D call: TRBD1 (5 bases). CDR1 and CDR2 from the germline V gene are MGHRA and YSYEKL. V was shortened by 2 bases and J by 4 bases, with 15 bases between the two germline ends. The CDR3 is 16 residues long.

This chain connects TRBV5-1 to TRBJ1-4; weak D call: TRBD1 (5 bases). With 4 bases removed from V and 6 bases from J, the gap between germline ends came to 16 bases. Germline assignment: CDR1 SGHRS and CDR2 YFSETQ. The CDR3 consists of 15 residues. CDR3 DNA: TGCGCCAGCAGCCCGGGGGGTACAATGGATGAAAAACTGTTTTTT. Its protein is CASSPGGTMDEKLFF. Complete variable domain (other parts from reference TRBV5-1 and TRBJ1-4): KAGVTQTPRYLIKTRGQQVTLSCSPISGHRSVSWYQQTPGQGLQFLFEYFSETQRNKGNFPGRFSGRQFSNSRSEMNVSTLELGDSALYLCASSPGGTMDEKLFFGSGTQLSVL.

The chain couples TRBV6-4 to TRBJ1-2; no definite D call. CDR1 is MRHNA, CDR2 SNTAGT, per germline. CDR3 length: 11 residues. V lost 6 bases and J 6 bases, leaving 8 bases between the germline ends. Here the CDR3 DNA reads TGTGCCAGCAGAAGAGAAGATGGCTACACCTTC. Translated, it gives CASRREDGYTF.

V usage is TRBV5-4 and J usage is TRBJ2-3, with 9 bases fitting TRBD1. The CDR3 is 20 amino acids. Per the germline V gene, CDR1 is SGHNT and CDR2 is YYREEE (reference sequence). The ends lost 3 bases at V and 6 bases at J; junction bases unmatched: 23. The CDR3: CASSSPSGQGTAGVSDTQYF. The CDR3 DNA sequence: TGTGCCAGCAGCTCCCCATCGGGACAGGGTACCGCGGGAGTATCTGATACGCAGTATTTT.

This clone was detected once. This chain uses TRBV6-5 with TRBJ1-6, with D possibly matching TRBD1 (6 bases). The CDR3 runs 13 residues. Trimming took off 8 bases at V and 10 bases at J, with 15 bases between the two ends. Germline V gives CDR1 MNHEY, CDR2 SVGAGI. For the CDR3, the DNA is TGTGCCAGCTGGACGGGGGCGAAATCACCCCTCCACTTT. Its protein is CASWTGAKSPLHF.

V and J are TRBV19 and TRBJ1-1, with D maybe TRBD1 (5 bases). This CDR3 region has 15 residues. Trimming left V 0 bases short and J 3 bases short, with 11 bases between. Germline values: CDR1 LNHDA, CDR2 SQIVND (reference sequence). CDR3 nucleotide sequence: TGTGCCAGTAGTATAGACCCTGACAGCTACACTGAAGCTTTCTTT. It specifies CASSIDPDSYTEAFF. Full variable domain (rest looked up from reference TRBV19 and TRBJ1-1): DGGITQSPKYLFRKEGQNVTLSCEQNLNHDAMYWYRQDPGQGLRLIYYSQIVNDFQKGDIAEGYSVSREKKESFPLTVTSAQKNPTAFYLCASSIDPDSYTEAFFGQGTRLTVV.

The chain links TRBV30 to TRBJ1-1; possible D gene TRBD1, 5 bases. V was trimmed by 2 bases and J by 1 base, leaving 17 bases between them. Germline-derived CDR1 and CDR2 are GTSNPN and SVGIG (reference sequence). The CDR3 is 16 amino acids. The CDR3 DNA reads as TGTGCCTGGAGTCCATGGGGGGACGGTACGAACACTGAAGCTTTCTTT. It yields the protein CAWSPWGDGTNTEAFF.

The chain is built from TRBV19 and TRBJ2-2; 15 bases align to TRBD2. V was clipped by 7 bases and J by 6 bases; unmatched bases: 3. Per germline, CDR1 LNHDA and CDR2 SQIVND (reference sequence). This CDR3 contains 15 residues. CDR3: CASNGLAGGPGELFF. CDR3 DNA sequence: TGTGCCAGTAACGGACTAGCGGGAGGGCCCGGGGAGCTGTTTTTT.

The chain uses TRBV11-1 and TRBJ1-2, with D possibly matching TRBD1 (5 bases). V lost 5 bases to trimming and J lost 3 bases, with 10 bases between them. Looked up from germline, CDR1 is SGHAT and CDR2 is FQDESV (reference sequence). CDR3 length equals 13 residues. CDR3 protein: CASSIDSDYGYTF. CDR3 nucleotide sequence: TGTGCCAGCAGCATCGACAGTGACTATGGCTACACCTTC.

The chain employs TRBV29-1 and TRBJ2-1; unclear D gene. This CDR3 comprises 14 residues. In germline, CDR1 is SQVTM, CDR2 ANQGSEA. V dropped 5 bases and J dropped 5 bases, with 16 bases sitting between them. CDR3 sequence: CSVLGASVNNEQFF. The DNA of the CDR3 is TGCAGCGTTCTCGGAGCTTCGGTGAACAATGAGCAGTTCTTC.

The rearrangement links TRBV19 to TRBJ1-6; D gene ambiguous. The CDR3 covers 15 residues. V shed 0 bases and J shed 6 bases, with 9 bases lying between them. Germline-derived CDR1 and CDR2 are LNHDA and SQIVND (reference sequence). This chain's CDR3 is CASSIEGRTNSPLHF. The CDR3 DNA sequence: TGTGCCAGTAGTATAGAAGGCAGAACTAATTCACCCCTCCACTTT.

V usage is TRBV27 and J usage is TRBJ1-3; a weak D match, TRBD1 (6 bases). The CDR3 is 14 residues long. V was pared by 2 bases and J by 13 bases, with 18 bases between. CDR1 MNHEY and CDR2 SMNVEV come from the germline V gene (reference sequence). This CDR3 reads CASSLARSQGRIYF. In DNA form, the CDR3 reads TGTGCCAGCAGTTTAGCCAGATCACAGGGCCGGATATATTTT.

The chain is built from TRBV29-1 and TRBJ1-1; the D is unclear. The CDR3 covers 9 residues. Germline V gene lookup returns CDR1 SQVTM and CDR2 ANQGSEA. With 7 bases removed from V and 4 bases from J, the gap between germline ends came to 4 bases. CDR3: CSGGTEAFF. Here the CDR3 DNA reads TGCAGCGGGGGCACTGAAGCTTTCTTT.

The chain is built from TRBV5-1 and TRBJ2-7; a weak D match, TRBD2 (6 bases). The germline gives CDR1 SGHRS, CDR2 YFSETQ. The length of the CDR3 is 14 residues. With 5 bases removed from V and 4 bases from J, the gap between germline ends came to 16 bases. CDR3 loop: CASRLFGGDYEQYF. As DNA, the CDR3 is TGCGCCAGCAGACTGTTTGGCGGGGATTACGAGCAGTACTTC. Full variable domain (remainder filled in from reference TRBV5-1 and TRBJ2-7): KAGVTQTPRYLIKTRGQQVTLSCSPISGHRSVSWYQQTPGQGLQFLFEYFSETQRNKGNFPGRFSGRQFSNSRSEMNVSTLELGDSALYLCASRLFGGDYEQYFGPGTRLTVT.

CDR3 residues: CASSQTDTQYF. The CDR3 DNA sequence: TGTGCCAGCAGTCAGACGGATACGCAGTATTTT. The chain couples TRBV12-3 or TRBV12-4 to TRBJ2-3; D is uncertain. The V gene lost 5 bases and the J gene lost 6 bases, with 6 bases spanning the gap. The CDR3 runs to 11 residues.

The chain combines TRBV7-2 with TRBJ1-4; D gene ambiguous. The CDR3 contains 12 residues. V lost 3 bases to trimming and J lost 8 bases, with 7 bases between them. Germline V CDR1 and CDR2: SGHTA, FQGNSA. The CDR3 is CASSFLGEKLFF. For the CDR3, the DNA is TGTGCCAGCAGCTTCTTGGGGGAAAAACTGTTTTTT.

The chain uses TRBV27 and TRBJ1-1; the D is unclear. The CDR3 is 10 residues long. CDR1 and CDR2 (germline): MNHEY, SMNVEV (reference sequence). Trimming cost V 9 bases and J 5 bases, with 7 bases left between them. The CDR3 reads CASGETEAFF. Here the CDR3 DNA reads TGTGCCAGTGGGGAGACTGAAGCTTTCTTT.

The chain employs TRBV5-4 and TRBJ1-4; D unclear. Between the trimmed V and J ends, which lost 4 bases and 0 bases, there was a span of 7 bases. Germline V gives CDR1 SGHNT, CDR2 YYREEE (reference sequence). CDR3 size: 14 residues. The CDR3 protein is CASSLRSTNEKLFF. CDR3 DNA sequence: TGTGCCAGCAGCCTCAGGTCAACTAATGAAAAACTGTTTTTT.

J is TRBJ1-2 and V is TRBV19; D may be TRBD1 (5 bases). The CDR3 totals 12 residues. Germline CDR1 is LNHDA and CDR2 is SQIVND (reference sequence). The germline V and J ends were trimmed by 7 bases and 3 bases, with 9 bases remaining between them. CDR3 nucleotide sequence: TGTGCCAGTAACCCAGGGTACTATGGCTACACCTTC. Translating it yields CASNPGYYGYTF.

The chain couples TRBV7-9 to TRBJ2-2, with 8 bases aligning to TRBD1. Losses at the gene ends were 4 bases for V and 4 bases for J; bases not matched to a gene: 5. Germline V gene sequence: CDR1 SEHNR, CDR2 FQNEAQ (reference sequence). The CDR3 loop spans 15 amino acids. The CDR3 loop reads CASSSTGGSTGELFF. DNA for the CDR3: TGTGCCAGCAGCTCCACAGGGGGGTCCACCGGGGAGCTGTTTTTT. Complete variable domain (other parts from reference TRBV7-9 and TRBJ2-2): DTGVSQNPRHKITKRGQNVTFRCDPISEHNRLYWYRQTLGQGPEFLTYFQNEAQLEKSRLLSDRFSAERPKGSFSTLEIQRTEQGDSAMYLCASSSTGGSTGELFFGEGSRLTVL.

The chain joins TRBV6-6 to TRBJ1-1; D call uncertain. Trimming took 6 bases from V and 11 from J, leaving 16 bases between them. From germline, CDR1 is MNHNY and CDR2 SVGAGI (reference sequence). This CDR3 has 12 residues. CDR3 sequence: CASSRPDEPAFF. CDR3 DNA sequence: TGTGCCAGCAGCCGACCCGATGAACCGGCTTTCTTT.

The J gene is TRBJ1-5, the V gene TRBV6-2 or TRBV6-3; TRBD1 is a possible D gene (6 bases). Germline loops: CDR1 MNHEY, CDR2 SVGEGT. This CDR3 has 14 amino acids. V was pared by 6 bases and J by 7 bases, with 16 bases between. This CDR3 reads CASSWDIPGQPQHF. CDR3 bases: TGTGCCAGCAGCTGGGACATCCCTGGGCAGCCCCAGCATTTT.

This clone was found a few times. V and J are TRBV6-6 and TRBJ1-5, with D maybe TRBD1 (5 bases). Looked up from germline, CDR1 is MNHNY and CDR2 is SVGAGI (reference sequence). V lost 2 bases to trimming and J lost 7 bases, with 12 bases between them. The CDR3 runs to 14 residues. In DNA form, the CDR3 reads TGTGCCAGCAGTTACCCGGGGGAGGGGCAGCCCCAGCATTTT. It encodes CASSYPGEGQPQHF.

V gene TRBV7-2 combines with J gene TRBJ1-2; no firm D call. Trimming shortened V by 1 base and J by 3 bases, and 12 bases separated the two germline ends. The CDR3 is made up of 15 amino acids. CDR1 and CDR2 from the germline V gene are SGHTA and FQGNSA. The CDR3: CASSLGQGDYYGYTF. For the CDR3, the DNA is TGTGCCAGCAGCTTAGGCCAAGGCGATTACTATGGCTACACCTTC.

Note on this clone: Other DNA variants within this sample encode the same CDR3. The CDR3 spells CASSPSTDTQYF. In DNA, the CDR3 is TGTGCCAGCTCCCCGAGCACAGATACGCAGTATTTT. The chain links TRBV18 to TRBJ2-3; D gene unclear. Per the germline V gene, CDR1 is KGHSH and CDR2 is LQKENI. This CDR3 comprises 12 residues. With 6 bases removed from V and 0 bases from J, the gap between germline ends came to 4 bases.

The chain is built from TRBV7-2 and TRBJ1-5; perhaps TRBD1 as D (6 bases). The V gene lost 5 bases and the J gene lost 4 bases, with 15 bases spanning the gap. Germline lookup yields CDR1 SGHTA and CDR2 FQGNSA. The CDR3 sequence is 15 residues long. CDR3 coding DNA: TGTGCCAGCAGCGTCTACAGGGCAGCTAATCAGCCCCAGCATTTT. Its translation is CASSVYRAANQPQHF. Full variable domain (outside the CDR3, taken from reference TRBV7-2 and TRBJ1-5): GAGVSQSPSNKVTEKGKDVELRCDPISGHTALYWYRQSLGQGLEFLIYFQGNSAPDKSGLPSDRFSAERTGGSVSTLTIQRTQQEDSAVYLCASSVYRAANQPQHFGDGTRLSIL.

The chain couples TRBV27 to TRBJ2-7; 7 bases agree with TRBD1. This CDR3 comprises 15 residues. V lost 3 bases and J lost 0; bases outside the gene matches: 5. Germline values: CDR1 MNHEY, CDR2 SMNVEV (reference sequence). This chain's CDR3 is CASSLRGLISYEQYF. CDR3 coding DNA: TGTGCCAGCAGTTTGAGGGGGCTTATCTCCTACGAGCAGTACTTC.

The gene calls are TRBV28 and TRBJ2-1, with a possible D match to TRBD1 (6 bases). With 1 base removed from V and 4 bases from J, the gap between germline ends came to 8 bases. The length of the CDR3 is 14 residues. CDR1 is MDHEN and CDR2 is SYDVKM in the germline V gene. The CDR3 is CASSLYQGYNEQFF. The CDR3 DNA follows: TGTGCCAGCAGTTTATATCAGGGGTACAATGAGCAGTTCTTC.

The rearrangement uses TRBV6-2 or TRBV6-3 and TRBJ2-7, with TRBD2 identical over 7 bases. The CDR3 has 13 amino acids. Germline V gene lookup returns CDR1 MNHEY and CDR2 SVGEGT. The J segment lost 6 bases and the V segment lost 5 bases, leaving 7 bases of the junction unmatched. The CDR3 sequence: CASSAIREGEQYF. CDR3 nucleotide sequence: TGTGCCAGCAGTGCCATCAGGGAGGGCGAGCAGTACTTC.

This clone was observed a few times. The rearrangement joins TRBV10-3 to TRBJ2-1; 7 bases agree with TRBD2. Germline-derived CDR1 and CDR2 are ENHRY and SYGVKD. This CDR3 spans 15 amino acids. With V trimmed by 6 bases and J by 9 bases, 14 bases remained unmatched. The CDR3 region has the DNA TGTGCCATCAGGGGGGAGGGAGGCCAGAGAAGTGAGCAGTTCTTC. Its protein product is CAIRGEGGQRSEQFF.

V is TRBV3-1 (or the pseudogene TRBV3-2) and J is TRBJ1-3, with D uncertain. V lost 1 base and J lost 0, with 7 bases in between. The CDR3 runs to 15 residues. In germline, CDR1 is LGHDT, CDR2 YNNKEL (reference sequence). The CDR3 here is CASSQGTRSGNTIYF. CDR3 coding DNA: TGTGCCAGCAGCCAAGGGACCCGCTCTGGAAACACCATATATTTT.